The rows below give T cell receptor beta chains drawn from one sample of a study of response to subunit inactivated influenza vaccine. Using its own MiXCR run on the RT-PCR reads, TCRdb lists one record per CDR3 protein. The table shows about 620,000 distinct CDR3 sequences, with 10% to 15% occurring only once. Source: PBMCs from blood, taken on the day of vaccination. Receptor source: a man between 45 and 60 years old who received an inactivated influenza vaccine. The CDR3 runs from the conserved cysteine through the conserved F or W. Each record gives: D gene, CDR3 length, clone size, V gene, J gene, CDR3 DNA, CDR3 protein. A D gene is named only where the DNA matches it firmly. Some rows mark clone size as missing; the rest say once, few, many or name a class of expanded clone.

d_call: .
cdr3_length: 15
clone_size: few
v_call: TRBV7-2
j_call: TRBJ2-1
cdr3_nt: TGTGCCAGCAGCTTGACCCGGGAGCCCTACAATGAGCAGTTCTTC
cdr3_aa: CASSLTREPYNEQFF

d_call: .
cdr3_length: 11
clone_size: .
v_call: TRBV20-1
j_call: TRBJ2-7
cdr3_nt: TGCAGTGCTGAAAATTTCTACGAGCAGTACTTC
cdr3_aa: CSAENFYEQYF

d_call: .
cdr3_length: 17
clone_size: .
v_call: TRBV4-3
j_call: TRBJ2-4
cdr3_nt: TGCGCCAGCAGCCTAAAGTACGTCACTCAGGAAAAAAACATTCAGTACTTC
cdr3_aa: CASSLKYVTQEKNIQYF

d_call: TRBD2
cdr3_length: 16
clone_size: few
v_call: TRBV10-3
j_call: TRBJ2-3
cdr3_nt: TGTGCCATCAGTGATATAGCGGGCGCTAGCACAGATACGCAGTATTTT
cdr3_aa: CAISDIAGASTDTQYF

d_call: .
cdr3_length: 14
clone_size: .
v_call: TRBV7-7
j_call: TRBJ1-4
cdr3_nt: TGTGCCAGCAGCCAGTCGGCAGTAGATGAAAAACTGTTTTTT
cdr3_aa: CASSQSAVDEKLFF

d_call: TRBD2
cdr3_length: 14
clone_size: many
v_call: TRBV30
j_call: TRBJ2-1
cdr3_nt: TGTGCCTGGAGTGCTAACCAGCGGGGACGAGAGCAGTTCTTC
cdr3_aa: CAWSANQRGREQFF

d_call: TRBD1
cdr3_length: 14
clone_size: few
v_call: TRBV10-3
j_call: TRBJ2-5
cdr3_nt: TGTGCCATCAGTGAGGACAGGGGCCAAGAGACCCAGTACTTC
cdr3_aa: CAISEDRGQETQYF

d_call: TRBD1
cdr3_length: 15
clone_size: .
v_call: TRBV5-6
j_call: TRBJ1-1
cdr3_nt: TGTGCCAGCAGCTTGGATCCGACAGGGGCCACTGAAGCTTTCTTT
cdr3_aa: CASSLDPTGATEAFF

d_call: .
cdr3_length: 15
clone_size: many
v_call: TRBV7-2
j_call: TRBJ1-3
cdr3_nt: TGTGCCAGCAGCTTAGTCCCCGGACTCGGAAACACCATATATTTT
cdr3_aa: CASSLVPGLGNTIYF

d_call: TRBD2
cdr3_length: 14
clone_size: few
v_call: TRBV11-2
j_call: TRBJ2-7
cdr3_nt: TGTGCCAGCAGCATGACTAGCGGGGTCTACGAGCAGTACTTC
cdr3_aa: CASSMTSGVYEQYF

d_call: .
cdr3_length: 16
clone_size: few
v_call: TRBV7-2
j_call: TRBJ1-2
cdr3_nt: TGTGCCAGCAGCTTAGCGCCGACAGGATCTAACTATGGCTACACCTTC
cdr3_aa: CASSLAPTGSNYGYTF

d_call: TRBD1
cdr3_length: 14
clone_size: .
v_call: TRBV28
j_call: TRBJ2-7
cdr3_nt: TGTGCCAGCAGAATGACAGGGCTGGGATACGAGCAGTACTTC
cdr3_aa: CASRMTGLGYEQYF

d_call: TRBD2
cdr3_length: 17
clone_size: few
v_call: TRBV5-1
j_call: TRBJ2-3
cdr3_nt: TGCGCCAGCAGCCCTTCTAGCGGGGGGCAAAGAACAGATACGCAGTATTTT
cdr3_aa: CASSPSSGGQRTDTQYF

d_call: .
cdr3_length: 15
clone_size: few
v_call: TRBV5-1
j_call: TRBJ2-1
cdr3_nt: TGCGCCAGCAGCTCCTGGGCGGCGGAGTACAATGAGCAGTTCTTC
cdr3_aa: CASSSWAAEYNEQFF

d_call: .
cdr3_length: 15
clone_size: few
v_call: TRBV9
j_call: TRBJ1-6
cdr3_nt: TGTGCCAGCAGCGTAGAAGGGGATAAGGATTCACCCCTCCACTTT
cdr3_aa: CASSVEGDKDSPLHF

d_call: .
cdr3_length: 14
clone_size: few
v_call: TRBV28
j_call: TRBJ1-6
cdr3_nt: TGTGCCAGCGGCAGAGTATCCTATAATTCACCCCTCCACTTT
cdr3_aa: CASGRVSYNSPLHF

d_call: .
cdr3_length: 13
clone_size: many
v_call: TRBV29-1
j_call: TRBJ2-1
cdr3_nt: TGCAGCGCAGGGGGGAGCTCCTACAATGAGCAGTTCTTC
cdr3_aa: CSAGGSSYNEQFF

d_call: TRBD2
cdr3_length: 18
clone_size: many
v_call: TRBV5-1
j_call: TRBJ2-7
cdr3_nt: TGCGCCAGCAGCTCAACGACTAGCGGGACGGTGGGGATGAACGAGCAGTACTTC
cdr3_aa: CASSSTTSGTVGMNEQYF

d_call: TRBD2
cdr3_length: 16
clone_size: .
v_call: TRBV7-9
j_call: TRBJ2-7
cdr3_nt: TGTGCCAGCAGCCTCGACCGTGGGGGACTAGCCTACGAGCAGTACTTC
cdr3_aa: CASSLDRGGLAYEQYF

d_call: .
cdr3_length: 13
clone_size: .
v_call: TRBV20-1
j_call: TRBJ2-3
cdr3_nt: TGCAGTGCTAGAGAAGGGGCCCCAGATACGCAGTATTTT
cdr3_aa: CSAREGAPDTQYF

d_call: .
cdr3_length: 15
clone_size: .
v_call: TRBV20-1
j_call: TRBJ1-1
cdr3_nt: TGCAGTGCTAGACCTGTGAGGGCTGGTTATATGGAAGCTTTCTTT
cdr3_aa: CSARPVRAGYMEAFF

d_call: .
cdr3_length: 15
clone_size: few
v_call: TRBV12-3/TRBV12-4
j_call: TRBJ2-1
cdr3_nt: TGTGCCAGCAGTTCTCCTTGGGGGTTTTACAATGAGCAGTTCTTC
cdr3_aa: CASSSPWGFYNEQFF

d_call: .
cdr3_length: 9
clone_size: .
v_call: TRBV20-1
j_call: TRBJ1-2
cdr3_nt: TGCAGTACCCTCCGTGGCTACACCTTC
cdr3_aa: CSTLRGYTF